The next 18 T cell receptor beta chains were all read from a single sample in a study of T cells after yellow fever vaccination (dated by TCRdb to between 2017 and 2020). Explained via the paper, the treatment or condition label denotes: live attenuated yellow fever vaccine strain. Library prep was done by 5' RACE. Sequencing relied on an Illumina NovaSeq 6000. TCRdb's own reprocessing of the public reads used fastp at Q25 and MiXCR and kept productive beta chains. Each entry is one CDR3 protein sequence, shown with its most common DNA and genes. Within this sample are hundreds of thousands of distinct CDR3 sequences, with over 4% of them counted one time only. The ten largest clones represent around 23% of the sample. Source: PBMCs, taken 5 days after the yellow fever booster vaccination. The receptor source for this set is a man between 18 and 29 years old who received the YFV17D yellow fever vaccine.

The CDR3 DNA sequence: TGCAGTGCTAAGGGACCGAAAAACTACGAGCAGTACTTC. It encodes CSAKGPKNYEQYF. This chain joins TRBV20-1 and TRBJ2-7; either TRBD1 or TRBD2 may fit D (5 bases each). Germline lookup yields CDR1 DFQATT and CDR2 SNEGSKA (reference sequence). The CDR3 runs 13 residues. Trimming cost V 4 bases and J 3 bases, with 13 bases left between them.

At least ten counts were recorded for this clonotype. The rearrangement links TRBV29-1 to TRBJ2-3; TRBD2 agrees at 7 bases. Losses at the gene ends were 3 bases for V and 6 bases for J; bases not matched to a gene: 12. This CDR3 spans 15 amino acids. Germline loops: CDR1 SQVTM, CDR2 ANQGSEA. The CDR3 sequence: CSVDGIAGEEDTQYF. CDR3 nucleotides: TGCAGCGTTGACGGAATAGCGGGTGAAGAGGATACGCAGTATTTT.

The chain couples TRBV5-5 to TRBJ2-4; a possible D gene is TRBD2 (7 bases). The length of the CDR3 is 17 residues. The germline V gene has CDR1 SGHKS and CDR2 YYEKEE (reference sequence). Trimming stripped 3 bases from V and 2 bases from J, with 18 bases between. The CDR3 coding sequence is TGTGCCAGCAGCTCACGGACGGGGGGCACTCCCAAAAACATTCAGTACTTC. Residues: CASSSRTGGTPKNIQYF.

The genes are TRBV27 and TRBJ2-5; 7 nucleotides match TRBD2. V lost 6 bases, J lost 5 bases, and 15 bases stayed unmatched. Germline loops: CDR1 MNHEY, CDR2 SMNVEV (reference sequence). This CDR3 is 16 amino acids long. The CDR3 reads CASSPFGGIWSETQYF. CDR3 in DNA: TGTGCCAGCAGCCCCTTCGGGGGGATTTGGTCGGAGACCCAGTACTTC.

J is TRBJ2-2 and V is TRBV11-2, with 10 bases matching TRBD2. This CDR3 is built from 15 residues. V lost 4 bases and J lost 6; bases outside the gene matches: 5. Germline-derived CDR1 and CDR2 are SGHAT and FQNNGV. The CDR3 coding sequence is TGTGCCAGCAGCTACAGCGGGGGGGGTTCCGGGGAGCTGTTTTTT. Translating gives CASSYSGGGSGELFF. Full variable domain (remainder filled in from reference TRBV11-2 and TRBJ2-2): EAGVAQSPRYKIIEKRQSVAFWCNPISGHATLYWYQQILGQGPKLLIQFQNNGVVDDSQLPKDRFSAERLKGVDSTLKIQPAKLEDSAVYLCASSYSGGGSGELFFGEGSRLTVL.

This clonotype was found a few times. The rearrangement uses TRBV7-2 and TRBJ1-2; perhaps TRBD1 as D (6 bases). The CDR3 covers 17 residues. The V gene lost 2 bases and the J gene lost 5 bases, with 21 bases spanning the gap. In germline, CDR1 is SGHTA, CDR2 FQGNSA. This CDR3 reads CASSLSVTDRRKYGYTF. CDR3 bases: TGTGCCAGCAGCTTATCGGTAACGGACAGACGAAAGTATGGCTACACCTTC.

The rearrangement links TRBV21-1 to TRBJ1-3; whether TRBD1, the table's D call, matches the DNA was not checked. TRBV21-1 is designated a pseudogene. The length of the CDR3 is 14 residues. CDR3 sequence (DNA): TGTGCCAGCAGTACACAGGGGGGTGGAAACACCATATATTTT. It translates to CASSTQGGGNTIYF.

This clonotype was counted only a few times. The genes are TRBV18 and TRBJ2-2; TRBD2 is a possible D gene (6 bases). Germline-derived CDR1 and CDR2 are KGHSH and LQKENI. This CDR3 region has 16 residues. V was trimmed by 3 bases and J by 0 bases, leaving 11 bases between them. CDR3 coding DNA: TGTGCCAGCTCACCTAGGAGGGGCTCGAACACCGGGGAGCTGTTTTTT. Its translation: CASSPRRGSNTGELFF.

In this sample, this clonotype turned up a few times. CDR3 DNA sequence: TGTGCCAGCAGCCGTCATCAGTTCGGCGGTGAGCAGTTCTTC. This sequence encodes CASSRHQFGGEQFF. The chain is built from TRBV28 and TRBJ2-1; D not resolved. V lost 6 bases and J lost 9, with 18 bases in between. Germline-derived CDR1 and CDR2 are MDHEN and SYDVKM. This CDR3 comprises 14 residues. Looking up the rest from reference TRBV28 and TRBJ2-1 gives the full variable domain: DVKVTQSSRYLVKRTGEKVFLECVQDMDHENMFWYRQDPGLGLRLIYFSYDVKMKEKGDIPEGYSVSREKKERFSLILESASTNQTSMYLCASSRHQFGGEQFFGPGTRLTVL.

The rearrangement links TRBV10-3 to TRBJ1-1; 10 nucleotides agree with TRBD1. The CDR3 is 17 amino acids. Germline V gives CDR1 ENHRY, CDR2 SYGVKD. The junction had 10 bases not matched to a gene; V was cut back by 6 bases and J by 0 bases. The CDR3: CAIRRQGASLMNTEAFF. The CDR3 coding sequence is TGTGCCATCAGACGACAGGGGGCAAGCCTCATGAACACTGAAGCTTTCTTT.

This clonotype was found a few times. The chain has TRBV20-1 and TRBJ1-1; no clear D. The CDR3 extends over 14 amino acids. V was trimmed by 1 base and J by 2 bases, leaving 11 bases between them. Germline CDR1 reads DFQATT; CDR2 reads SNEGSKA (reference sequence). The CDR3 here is CSARVGSRNTEAFF. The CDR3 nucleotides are TGCAGTGCTAGAGTGGGTAGTCGAAACACTGAAGCTTTCTTT.

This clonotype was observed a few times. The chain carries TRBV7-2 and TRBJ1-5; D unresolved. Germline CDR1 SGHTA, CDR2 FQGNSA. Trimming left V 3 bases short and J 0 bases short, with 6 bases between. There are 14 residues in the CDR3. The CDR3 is CASSLQASNQPQHF. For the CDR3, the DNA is TGTGCCAGCAGCTTGCAGGCTAGCAATCAGCCCCAGCATTTT.

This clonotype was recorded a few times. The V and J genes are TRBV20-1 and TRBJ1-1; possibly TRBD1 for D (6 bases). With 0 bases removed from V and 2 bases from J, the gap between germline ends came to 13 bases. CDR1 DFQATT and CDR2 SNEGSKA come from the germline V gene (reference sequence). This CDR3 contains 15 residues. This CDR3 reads CSARDFQGYNTEAFF. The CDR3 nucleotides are TGCAGTGCTAGAGATTTTCAGGGGTACAACACTGAAGCTTTCTTT.

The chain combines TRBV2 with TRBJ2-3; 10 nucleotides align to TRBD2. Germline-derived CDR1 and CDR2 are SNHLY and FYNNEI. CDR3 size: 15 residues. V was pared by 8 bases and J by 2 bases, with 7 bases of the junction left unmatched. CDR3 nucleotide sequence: TGTGCCAGCCTCGGGACTAGCGTGCACACAGATACGCAGTATTTT. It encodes CASLGTSVHTDTQYF. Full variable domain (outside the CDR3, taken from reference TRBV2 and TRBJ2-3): EPEVTQTPSHQVTQMGQEVILRCVPISNHLYFYWYRQILGQKVEFLVSFYNNEISEKSEIFDDQFSVERPDGSNFTLKIRSTKLEDSAMYFCASLGTSVHTDTQYFGPGTRLTVL.

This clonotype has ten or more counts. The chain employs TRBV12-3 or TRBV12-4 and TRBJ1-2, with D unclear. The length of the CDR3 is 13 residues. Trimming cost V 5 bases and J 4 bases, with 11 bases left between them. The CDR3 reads CASSPGTVYGYTF. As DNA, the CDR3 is TGTGCCAGCAGTCCTGGAACAGTCTATGGCTACACCTTC.

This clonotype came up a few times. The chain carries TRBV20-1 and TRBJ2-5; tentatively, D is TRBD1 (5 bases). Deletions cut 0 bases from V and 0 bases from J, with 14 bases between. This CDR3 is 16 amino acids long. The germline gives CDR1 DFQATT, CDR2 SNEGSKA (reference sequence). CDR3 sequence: CSARDLGDLYQETQYF. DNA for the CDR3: TGCAGTGCTAGAGATTTAGGGGATCTGTACCAAGAGACCCAGTACTTC.

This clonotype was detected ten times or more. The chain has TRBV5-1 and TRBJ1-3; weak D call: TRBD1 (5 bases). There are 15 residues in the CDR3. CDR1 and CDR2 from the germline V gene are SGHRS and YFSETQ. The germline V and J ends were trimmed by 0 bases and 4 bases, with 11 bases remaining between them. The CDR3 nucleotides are TGCGCCAGCAGCTTGGTGGGGGTCTCAGGAAACACCATATATTTT. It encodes CASSLVGVSGNTIYF.

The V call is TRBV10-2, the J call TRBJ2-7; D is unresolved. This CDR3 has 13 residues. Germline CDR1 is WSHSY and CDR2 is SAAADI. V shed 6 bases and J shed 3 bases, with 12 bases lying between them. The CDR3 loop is CASSPAENYEQYF. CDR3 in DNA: TGCGCCAGCAGCCCCGCTGAGAACTACGAGCAGTACTTC.